A selection of T cell receptor beta chains follows, all from one sample in a study of T cell responses to AZD1222 COVID-19 vaccine. Sequencing was performed with immunoSEQ multiplex PCR; in TCRdb, only in-frame clones are kept and a portion is missing. This sample has 190,000 or so clones, with around 93% found just once. The sample in question was peripheral blood, obtained 28 days after the second AZD1222 dose. Receptors originate from an adult who received the AZD1222 COVID-19 vaccine. The CDR3 runs from the conserved cysteine through the conserved F or W. D genes are given only for firm matches. A row's size may be missing; if present it is once, few, many or a size class.

abundance	v_gene	d_gene	j_gene	CDR3nt	CDR3aa
-	TRBV6-1	-	TRBJ1-1	TGTGCCAGCAGTTCCACCGGGGGGGGAAGGACTGAAGCTTTCTTT	CASSSTGGGRTEAFF
-	TRBV28	-	TRBJ1-1	TGTGCCAGCAGTTTCCCAGAGGGGTGGGTGAACACTGAAGCTTTCTTT	CASSFPEGWVNTEAFF
once	TRBV10-3	-	TRBJ2-7	TGTGCCATCAGTGCTGAAAGAGGCTACGAGCAGTACTTC	CAISAERGYEQYF
-	TRBV12-3/TRBV12-4	TRBD1	TRBJ1-1	TGTGCCAGCAGTAGACAGGGCCCGCCGGGGGCTTTCTTT	CASSRQGPPGAFF
-	TRBV18	-	TRBJ2-3	TGTGCCAGCTCACCACGGGGTAGGGTGGAAGATACGCAGTATTTT	CASSPRGRVEDTQYF
-	TRBV6-5	-	TRBJ2-1	TGTGCCAGCAGTTTTCGGTCAGGGATGGGATTGGATGAGCAGTTCTTC	CASSFRSGMGLDEQFF
-	TRBV19	-	TRBJ1-1	TGTGCCAGTAGTAGGGTGAACACTGAAGCTTTCTTT	CASSRVNTEAFF
once	TRBV3-1/TRBV3-2	-	TRBJ1-1	TGTGCCAGCAGCCGGGGGACTTGGGACACTGAAGCTTTCTTT	CASSRGTWDTEAFF
-	TRBV7-9	-	TRBJ2-2	TGTGCCAGCAGCTTAGGACCAGGGAACACCGGGGAGCTGTTTTTT	CASSLGPGNTGELFF
once	TRBV2	-	TRBJ1-5	TGTGCCAGCAAAGACAAGGATAGCAATCAGCCCCAGCATTTT	CASKDKDSNQPQHF
-	TRBV19	TRBD2	TRBJ2-5	TGTGCCACCGCGGGGGGGTCCGGAGAGACCCAGTACTTC	CATAGGSGETQYF
once	TRBV10-3	-	TRBJ1-1	TGTGCCATCAGTGAGTCGGGTGGGGGGAGGACTGAAGCTTTCTTT	CAISESGGGRTEAFF
-	TRBV27	-	TRBJ1-6	TGTGCCAGCAACCCATTCGGGACCGCCGTTAATTCACCCCTCCACTTT	CASNPFGTAVNSPLHF
-	TRBV6-5	-	TRBJ2-7	TGTGCCAGCAGTTCTCCCAGACGGGCAGCCGACTACGAGCAGTACTTC	CASSSPRRAADYEQYF
-	TRBV20-1	-	TRBJ1-2	TGCAGTGCTAGTCTTGGGAGAGGATATGGCTACACCTTC	CSASLGRGYGYTF
-	TRBV28	-	TRBJ2-7	TGTGCCAGCAGTTTCCACGAGCAGTACTTC	CASSFHEQYF
-	TRBV19	TRBD1	TRBJ1-2	TGTGCCAGTATCCCGACAGGGGGCAATGGCTACACCTTC	CASIPTGGNGYTF
once	TRBV6-5	TRBD2	TRBJ2-1	TGTGCCAGCCGAGCGGGGGGGCAGCAGTTCTTC	CASRAGGQQFF
few	TRBV2	-	TRBJ1-1	TGTGCCAGCGGAGGGTTAGACAGGTACACTGAAGCTTTCTTT	CASGGLDRYTEAFF
-	TRBV2	TRBD2	TRBJ2-7	TGTGCCAGCAGGGGACTAGCGGGTGGCTACGAGCAGTACTTC	CASRGLAGGYEQYF
-	TRBV4-2	-	TRBJ1-4	TGTGCCAGCAGCCAAGATCCGGGGGGCCGCAAAGGTAGAAATGAAAAACTGTTTTTT	CASSQDPGGRKGRNEKLFF
-	TRBV5-8	-	TRBJ1-1	TGTGCCAGCAGCTTGGGGACAGCGTGGCGCACTGAAGCTTTCTTT	CASSLGTAWRTEAFF
once	TRBV3-1/TRBV3-2	TRBD1	TRBJ1-2	TGTGCCAGCAGCCAGGACAGGGGGCCTGGCTACACCTTC	CASSQDRGPGYTF
-	TRBV7-2	-	TRBJ2-3	TGTGCCAGCAGCTCTAATCCGATGGGGGTGAGCACAGATACGCAGTATTTT	CASSSNPMGVSTDTQYF
-	TRBV7-3	-	TRBJ1-1	TGTGCCAGCAGCCCACAACCGGGCAGGAACACTGAAGCTTTCTTT	CASSPQPGRNTEAFF
-	TRBV30	TRBD2	TRBJ2-7	TGTGCCTGCTCGGGGGGACCTTCCTACGAGCAGTACTTC	CACSGGPSYEQYF
-	TRBV6-1	-	TRBJ2-7	TGTGCCAGCAGTGAAGTGGGGGTGAGCTCCTACGAGCAGTACTTC	CASSEVGVSSYEQYF
-	TRBV6-6	-	TRBJ2-2	TGTGCCAGCAGTTACGGTGGCGGGGAGCTGTTTTTT	CASSYGGGELFF
-	TRBV11-3	-	TRBJ2-7	TGTGCCAGCAGCTTAAAGGGCAACTCCTACGAGCAGTACTTC	CASSLKGNSYEQYF
-	TRBV29-1	-	TRBJ1-4	TGCAGCGTTCTGGGGACCGGGAGCGCAAATGAAAAACTGTTTTTT	CSVLGTGSANEKLFF
-	TRBV11-3	TRBD1	TRBJ2-6	TGTGCCAGCAGCCTGACAGGGGCTGGGGCCAACGTCCTGACTTTC	CASSLTGAGANVLTF
-	TRBV12-3/TRBV12-4	-	TRBJ1-5	TGTGCCAGCAGTACAGGGAGCAATCAGCCCCAGCATTTT	CASSTGSNQPQHF
-	TRBV11-2	TRBD1	TRBJ2-7	TGTGCCAGCAGCAACCGAGGACAGGCAGACTACGAGCAGTACTTC	CASSNRGQADYEQYF
-	TRBV6-5	-	TRBJ2-1	TGTGCCAGCACCAGGACCTATAGTAGGCAGTTCTTC	CASTRTYSRQFF
-	TRBV18	-	TRBJ2-3	TGTGCCAGCTCACCCGGCAGGGGTGGGACAGATACGCAGTATTTT	CASSPGRGGTDTQYF
-	TRBV24-1	-	TRBJ2-1	TGTGCCACCAGTGATTTAGGGCAGGGGGGTAACAATGAGCAGTTCTTC	CATSDLGQGGNNEQFF
-	TRBV7-2	-	TRBJ2-4	TGTGCCAGCAGCCTCACCCCCGGGACACAAGTCGGGATTCAGTACTTC	CASSLTPGTQVGIQYF
-	TRBV24-1	-	TRBJ2-3	TGTGCCACCAGTGATGGAGGGGAGTACACGGATACGCAGTATTTT	CATSDGGEYTDTQYF
-	TRBV4-3	-	TRBJ2-2	TGCGCCAGCAGCCACTCCACGAACACCGGGGAGCTGTTTTTT	CASSHSTNTGELFF
-	TRBV3-1/TRBV3-2	-	TRBJ1-1	TGTGCCAGCAGCCCGGTGGAGAACACTGAAGCTTTCTTT	CASSPVENTEAFF
-	TRBV6-2/TRBV6-3	-	TRBJ1-5	TGTGCCAGCAGTTACCCCCCCCACATGCCAGCGTATAGCAATCAGCCCCAGCATTTT	CASSYPPHMPAYSNQPQHF
-	TRBV28	-	TRBJ1-1	TGTGCCAGCAGTCCCCTCGTACGTAGGGAAGCTTTCTTT	CASSPLVRREAFF
-	TRBV7-2	TRBD1	TRBJ1-2	TGTGCCAGCAGCGACCTACCGGGACAGAGAACTCAAAAAAACTATGGCTACACCTTC	CASSDLPGQRTQKNYGYTF
once	TRBV6-5	-	TRBJ1-1	TGTGCCAGCAGTTACTCGATGCCGGGGATCGCTGAAGCTTTCTTT	CASSYSMPGIAEAFF
-	TRBV6-5	TRBD1	TRBJ1-6	TGTGCCACCAGCCCCGGGACAGCCCAAAGGTCACCCCTCCACTTT	CATSPGTAQRSPLHF
-	TRBV11-2	-	TRBJ2-3	TGTGCCAGCAGCTTAGATGGTCCCTTGGATACGCAGTATTTT	CASSLDGPLDTQYF
-	TRBV6-5	TRBD1	TRBJ1-3	TGTGCCAGCAGTTCGCCGGGACAGGGATCCGGAAACACCATATATTTT	CASSSPGQGSGNTIYF
-	TRBV7-2	-	TRBJ1-2	TGTGCCAGCAGCTTAGAGGGCCATGGCTACACCTTC	CASSLEGHGYTF
few	TRBV10-2	-	TRBJ2-5	TGCGCCAGCAGGCGGCAAGAGACCCAGTACTTC	CASRRQETQYF
-	TRBV19	-	TRBJ1-1	TGTGCCAGTAGTGCGAAAGGGACAGAAGCTTTCTTT	CASSAKGTEAFF
-	TRBV3-1/TRBV3-2	-	TRBJ1-1	TGTGCCAGCAGCCCTCGGGAGAACACTGAAGCTTTCTTT	CASSPRENTEAFF
-	TRBV29-1	-	TRBJ2-2	TGCAGCGTTGGCTTTAGTATCGGGTCCACCGGGGAGCTGTTTTTT	CSVGFSIGSTGELFF
-	TRBV7-9	TRBD1	TRBJ1-4	TGTGCCAGCAGCTTCCTCGAGGCAGGCGCAGGGGGAAAACTGTTTTTT	CASSFLEAGAGGKLFF